Presented here are 25 T cell receptor beta chains from one specimen sequenced in a study of blood T cell repertoires in COVID-19 (dated by TCRdb to between 2020 and 2021). Preparation of the library involved the immunoSEQ multiplex PCR assay. TCRdb holds this immuneACCESS table with in-frame rearrangements only. Some clones are missing; in checked studies, unresolved V genes explain under half, and the rest has no known cause. For this sample there are approximately 160,000 clones; 76% appear just once. The ten most abundant clones make up about 3.8% of the sample. Sequencing input: peripheral blood. Receptors were obtained from a woman of 80 years or more with acute or convalescent COVID-19.

The chain carries TRBV7-8 and TRBJ1-1, with D possibly matching TRBD1 (5 bases). Germline V gene data show CDR1 as SGHVS and CDR2 as FQNEAQ. V gave up 8 bases and J gave up 0 bases, with 10 bases separating them. This CDR3 has 13 residues. The CDR3 coding sequence is TGTGCCAGCCGACAGACACTGAACACTGAAGCTTTCTTT. As protein: CASRQTLNTEAFF.

The sample holds one count of this clone. The V call is TRBV6-5, the J call TRBJ2-7; 7 bases line up with TRBD2. CDR3 length: 15 amino acids. CDR1 and CDR2 from the germline V gene are MNHEY and SVGAGI. V shed 5 bases, J shed 3 bases, and the junction held 10 bases outside the gene matches. The CDR3 bases are TGTGCCAGCAGTCCAACCGGGTCTAGCGGCTACGAGCAGTACTTC. This encodes CASSPTGSSGYEQYF.

J is TRBJ2-7 and V is TRBV7-2; unclear D gene. Germline CDR1 reads SGHTA; CDR2 reads FQGNSA. V dropped 4 bases and J dropped 0 bases, with 4 bases sitting between them. The CDR3 has 12 amino acids. Here the CDR3 DNA reads TGTGCCAGCAGCTCTAACTCCTACGAGCAGTACTTC. It is translated as CASSSNSYEQYF.

J is TRBJ2-3 and V is TRBV12-5; 14 bases agree with TRBD2. In germline, CDR1 is LGHNT, CDR2 FRNRAP. With 6 bases clipped from V and 2 bases from J, the junction kept 4 bases outside the gene matches. The CDR3 is made up of 16 amino acids. CDR3 DNA: TGTGCTAGTGGCTCGGGACTAGCGGGAGTCACAGATACGCAGTATTTT. Amino acids: CASGSGLAGVTDTQYF.

CDR3 amino acids: CASSLGEEGNTIYF. DNA for the CDR3: TGCGCCAGCAGCTTGGGTGAGGAGGGCAACACCATATATTTT. The V call is TRBV5-1, the J call TRBJ1-3, with D unresolved. In germline, CDR1 is SGHRS, CDR2 YFSETQ. Trimming left V 0 bases short and J 7 bases short, with 11 bases between. The CDR3 is 14 amino acids. The full variable domain, with the rest looked up from reference TRBV5-1 and TRBJ1-3, is KAGVTQTPRYLIKTRGQQVTLSCSPISGHRSVSWYQQTPGQGLQFLFEYFSETQRNKGNFPGRFSGRQFSNSRSEMNVSTLELGDSALYLCASSLGEEGNTIYFGEGSWLTVV.

This rearrangement joins TRBV7-9 to TRBJ1-4, with 7 bases matching TRBD1. The CDR3 has 16 amino acids. Germline CDR1 reads SEHNR; CDR2 reads FQNEAQ (reference sequence). V trimming: 5 bases; J trimming: 7 bases; junction bases outside the gene matches: 13. The CDR3 reads CASSPRPTGFGEKLFF. In DNA, the CDR3 is TGTGCCAGCAGCCCCCGCCCGACAGGGTTCGGTGAAAAACTGTTTTTT.

The CDR3 nucleotides read TGTGCCAGCAGCCAAATGACACCAGCGAACACCGGGGAGCTGTTTTTT. This translates into CASSQMTPANTGELFF. V and J are TRBV5-6 and TRBJ2-2; D remains unclear. The V end lost 4 bases, the J end lost 0 bases, and 13 bases lay between the germline ends. The V gene's germline CDR1 is SGHDT and CDR2 YYEEEE. CDR3 length: 16 amino acids.

This clone was seen just once. The CDR3 coding sequence is TGTGCCAGCAGCCAATCGACAGTACGGACCGGGGAGCTGTTTTTT. It codes for CASSQSTVRTGELFF. The chain carries TRBV16 and TRBJ2-2, with a tentative D call TRBD1 (5 bases). With 0 bases removed from V and 5 bases from J, the gap between germline ends came to 10 bases. This CDR3 is 15 amino acids long. The germline V gene has CDR1 KGHSY and CDR2 FQNENV. Together with reference TRBV16 and TRBJ2-2, the CDR3 gives the full variable domain: GEEVAQTPKHLVRGEGQKAKLYCAPIKGHSYVFWYQQVLKNEFKFLISFQNENVFDETGMPKERFSAKCLPNSPCSLEIQATKLEDSAVYFCASSQSTVRTGELFFGEGSRLTVL.

This chain joins TRBV7-2 and TRBJ1-6; 7 bases match TRBD1. The germline V gene encodes CDR1 SGHTA and CDR2 FQGNSA. V lost 4 bases and J lost 4; bases outside the gene matches: 4. The CDR3 consists of 15 residues. CDR3 nucleotides: TGTGCCAGCAGCTCCGTGGGACAGTATAATTCACCCCTCCACTTT. Translation: CASSSVGQYNSPLHF.

The CDR3 coding sequence is TGTGCCAGCACCGTCCCAGATTCACCCCTCCACTTT. Translating gives CASTVPDSPLHF. The chain carries TRBV6-6 and TRBJ1-6; D is undetermined. The CDR3 spans 12 residues. Germline V gene data show CDR1 as MNHNY and CDR2 as SVGAGI (reference sequence). V was cut by 7 bases and J by 8 bases, with 9 bases left in between.

The chain joins TRBV1 to TRBJ2-4; the table's D call, TRBD1, was not checked against the DNA. TRBV1 corresponds to a pseudogene. This CDR3 has 17 amino acids. The CDR3 nucleotides read TGCACCAGCAGCCCCCTGGGACACCCTCTAGCCAAAAACATTCAGTACTTC. Amino acid sequence: CTSSPLGHPLAKNIQYF.

V and J are TRBV6-2 or TRBV6-3 and TRBJ2-5; D is undetermined. The closer fit of TRBJ2-7 to the DNA end suggests the J call may be wrong. Looked up from germline, CDR1 is MNHEY and CDR2 is SVGEGT. The CDR3 is 12 residues long. The CDR3, as DNA: TGTGCCAGCAGCTTTAACCGATACGAGCAGTACTTC. Translation gives CASSFNRYEQYF.

There are a few counts of this clone. V and J are TRBV6-5 and TRBJ2-1, with a weak D call TRBD1 (5 bases). The V gene lost 7 bases and the J gene lost 7 bases, with 20 bases spanning the gap. The CDR3 spans 15 residues. Germline values: CDR1 MNHEY, CDR2 SVGAGI. The CDR3 protein is CASTQGATAYNEQFF. Here the CDR3 DNA reads TGTGCCAGCACCCAGGGCGCTACAGCTTATAATGAGCAGTTCTTC.

V usage is TRBV7-9 and J usage is TRBJ2-5; TRBD2 aligns across 8 bases. V gave up 1 base and J gave up 4 bases; unmatched junction bases: 5. The CDR3 runs 15 residues. Per germline, CDR1 SEHNR and CDR2 FQNEAQ (reference sequence). CDR3 in amino acids: CASSLGGSGVETQYF. CDR3 coding DNA: TGTGCCAGCAGCTTAGGAGGTAGCGGGGTAGAGACCCAGTACTTC.

This chain links TRBV7-9 with TRBJ2-1, with 11 bases aligning to TRBD1. V trimming: 8 bases; J trimming: 9 bases; junction bases outside the gene matches: 6. Germline values: CDR1 SEHNR, CDR2 FQNEAQ (reference sequence). The CDR3 is 13 amino acids. The CDR3 here is CASGTGGFGEQFF. CDR3 in DNA: TGTGCCAGCGGGACAGGGGGTTTTGGTGAGCAGTTCTTC.

The sample holds one count of this clone. V usage is TRBV7-8 and J usage is TRBJ1-1; TRBD1 matches at 7 bases. This CDR3 comprises 16 residues. CDR1 is SGHVS and CDR2 is FQNEAQ in the germline V gene. The V segment lost 4 bases and the J segment 2 bases; nucleotides outside the gene matches: 10. CDR3 amino acids: CASSSIRDSLNTEAFF. The DNA of the CDR3 is TGTGCCAGCAGCTCCATCCGGGACAGCCTCAACACTGAAGCTTTCTTT.

This clone was picked up a small number of times. The J gene is TRBJ2-1, the V gene TRBV7-2; 9 bases fit TRBD2. Germline V CDR1 and CDR2: SGHTA, FQGNSA. CDR3 length: 15 amino acids. V lost 5 bases to trimming and J lost 8 bases; unmatched junction nucleotides: 10. CDR3 in DNA: TGTGCCAGCAGCGTCCAGGCGGGAGGGCGGGATGAGCAGTTCTTC. It specifies CASSVQAGGRDEQFF.

The genes are TRBV5-6 and TRBJ2-3; D unresolved. Trimming pared 4 bases from V and 2 bases from J, leaving 11 bases between. Germline V gives CDR1 SGHDT, CDR2 YYEEEE. The CDR3 has 14 residues. Here the CDR3 reads CASSGSRSTDTQYF. CDR3 in DNA: TGTGCCAGCAGCGGCTCTAGGTCCACAGATACGCAGTATTTT.

The V and J genes are TRBV7-8 and TRBJ1-3; D is unclear. The germline V gene encodes CDR1 SGHVS and CDR2 FQNEAQ. This CDR3 spans 12 amino acids. Trimming cost V 5 bases and J 9 bases, with 11 bases left between them. This chain's CDR3 is CASSLQEATIYF. CDR3 nucleotides: TGTGCCAGCAGCCTGCAGGAGGCCACCATATATTTT.

This clone was detected only once. This chain connects TRBV4-2 to TRBJ2-1; TRBD2 matches 10 bases. The CDR3 length is 17 residues. Germline lookup yields CDR1 LGHNA and CDR2 YNFKEQ. Trimming took 1 base from V and 0 from J; bases not matched to a gene: 3. The CDR3 loop reads CASSQVPSGGSYNEQFF. The CDR3 region has the DNA TGTGCCAGCAGCCAAGTTCCTAGCGGGGGCTCCTACAATGAGCAGTTCTTC.

The chain combines TRBV7-3 with TRBJ2-6; TRBD1 is a possible D gene (6 bases). Trimming pared 4 bases from V and 1 base from J, leaving 14 bases between. The germline V gene has CDR1 SGHTA and CDR2 FQGTGA. The CDR3 covers 17 residues. This CDR3 reads CASSWGQLRSGANVLTF. CDR3 in DNA: TGTGCCAGCAGCTGGGGACAACTTAGATCTGGGGCCAACGTCCTGACTTTC.

This rearrangement joins TRBV7-9 to TRBJ2-2; D gene ambiguous. The CDR3 extends over 16 amino acids. Germline lookup yields CDR1 SEHNR and CDR2 FQNEAQ (reference sequence). Trimming took 1 base from V and 4 from J, leaving 13 bases between them. The CDR3 loop is CASSLGARRSTGELFF. Written as DNA, the CDR3 is TGTGCCAGCAGCTTAGGGGCTCGCAGGTCCACCGGGGAGCTGTTTTTT.

This clone was observed a few times. The chain recombines TRBV3-1 (or the pseudogene TRBV3-2) with TRBJ1-2, with TRBD1 matching over 12 bases. Losses at the gene ends were 6 bases for V and 8 bases for J; bases not matched to a gene: 16. The germline gives CDR1 LGHDT, CDR2 YNNKEL (reference sequence). The CDR3 covers 17 residues. The CDR3 region is CASSPRDRGPSAGGYTF. In DNA form, the CDR3 reads TGTGCCAGCAGTCCTCGGGACAGGGGGCCCAGCGCCGGCGGCTACACCTTC.

The chain links TRBV18 to TRBJ2-3, with 8 positions matching TRBD1. The length of the CDR3 is 14 residues. Germline V lookup: CDR1 KGHSH, CDR2 LQKENI. Trimming took 3 bases from V and 6 from J; bases not matched to a gene: 5. Here the CDR3 reads CASSPRTGYDTQYF. DNA for the CDR3: TGTGCCAGCTCACCTAGGACAGGGTACGATACGCAGTATTTT.

V gene TRBV7-8 combines with J gene TRBJ2-7; D gene ambiguous. V dropped 5 bases and J dropped 0 bases, with 11 bases sitting between them. Germline V gene sequence: CDR1 SGHVS, CDR2 FQNEAQ. The CDR3 is 14 residues long. CDR3 protein: CASSSRGVSYEQYF. In nucleotides, the CDR3 is TGTGCCAGCAGCAGTCGAGGAGTCTCCTACGAGCAGTACTTC.